The rows below give T cell receptor beta chains drawn from one sample of a study of cytomegalovirus exposure and HLA in healthy donors. Assay: immunoSEQ multiplex PCR; the TCRdb copy retains only in-frame clones and omits some. Found here are roughly 53,000 clones; the top ten clones hold less than 2.5%. The source material was PBMCs. Source of these receptors: a female donor in good health and CMV-seronegative. CDR3s include the opening cysteine and the closing phenylalanine or tryptophan. D genes are given only for firm matches.

d_gene	j_gene	v_gene	CDR3aa	CDR3nt
.	TRBJ1-2	TRBV5-1	CASSSNSADYGYTF	TGCGCCAGCAGCTCGAATTCGGCGGACTATGGCTACACCTTC
.	TRBJ2-7	TRBV5-1	CASRFIGSNEQYF	TGCGCCAGCAGGTTCATCGGGAGTAACGAGCAGTACTTC
TRBD1	TRBJ1-1	TRBV18	CASSPRGQGDTEAFF	TGTGCCAGCTCACCCAGAGGACAGGGGGACACTGAAGCTTTCTTT
.	TRBJ1-2	TRBV30	CACQAPGYTF	TGTGCCTGCCAAGCCCCTGGCTACACCTTC
.	TRBJ2-1	TRBV5-1	CASGQPSYNEQFF	TGCGCCAGCGGGCAACCCTCCTACAATGAGCAGTTCTTC
.	TRBJ1-2	TRBV6-6	CASRWGHTNYGYTF	TGTGCCAGCCGGTGGGGACATACTAACTATGGCTACACCTTC
.	TRBJ2-5	TRBV20-1	CSASTSETQYF	TGCAGTGCTAGTACTAGCGAGACCCAGTACTTC
.	TRBJ2-1	TRBV4-1	CASSQGDSPVNEQFF	TGCGCCAGCAGCCAAGGAGACAGCCCGGTGAACGAGCAGTTCTTC
TRBD1	TRBJ1-5	TRBV5-6	CASSLRQGLGEPQHF	TGTGCCAGCAGCCTCCGACAGGGGTTGGGGGAGCCCCAGCATTTT
TRBD1	TRBJ1-2	TRBV29-1	CSVVNYRTGGYGYTF	TGCAGCGTTGTTAATTATAGGACAGGGGGATATGGCTACACCTTC
TRBD1	TRBJ2-1	TRBV28	CASSAGQGGYNEQFF	TGTGCCAGCAGTGCTGGACAGGGTGGTTACAATGAGCAGTTCTTC
TRBD1	TRBJ1-2	TRBV9	CASSPWDRPYGYTF	TGTGCCAGCAGCCCGTGGGACAGGCCATATGGCTACACCTTC
.	TRBJ1-1	TRBV19	CASSIVTGMNTEAFF	TGTGCCAGTAGTATAGTTACGGGAATGAACACTGAAGCTTTCTTT
.	TRBJ2-1	TRBV7-3	CASSPNLSNNEQFF	TGTGCCAGCAGCCCTAACCTCTCTAACAATGAGCAGTTCTTC
TRBD1	TRBJ1-2	TRBV28	CAAGQGYDYGYTF	TGTGCTGCCGGACAGGGGTATGACTATGGCTACACCTTC
TRBD1	TRBJ2-7	TRBV30	CAWNFGTGPEQYF	TGTGCCTGGAATTTCGGGACAGGGCCCGAGCAGTACTTC
.	TRBJ2-5	TRBV6-6	CASRITGIQETQYF	TGTGCCAGCAGGATCACAGGAATCCAAGAGACCCAGTACTTC
.	TRBJ1-4	TRBV30	CAWSVHGSGEKLFF	TGTGCCTGGAGTGTACATGGGAGCGGAGAAAAACTGTTTTTT
.	TRBJ1-5	TRBV6-6	CASSYAGQNQPQHF	TGTGCCAGCAGTTACGCAGGCCAGAATCAGCCCCAGCATTTT
.	TRBJ1-6	TRBV6-5	CASTTGDNSPLHF	TGTGCCAGCACCACAGGAGATAATTCACCCCTCCACTTT
.	TRBJ1-1	TRBV27	CASSQHTSSRVAFF	TGTGCCAGCAGTCAGCACACCAGCTCACGGGTAGCTTTCTTT
TRBD2	TRBJ2-7	TRBV7-2	CASSDRTSGNWYEQYF	TGTGCCAGCAGCGACCGGACTAGCGGGAATTGGTACGAGCAGTACTTC
TRBD1	TRBJ1-4	TRBV18	CASSPLRTGDEKLFF	TGTGCCAGCTCACCACTCCGGACAGGGGATGAAAAACTGTTTTTT
TRBD1	TRBJ1-2	TRBV6-5	CASSDRVYGYTF	TGTGCCAGCTCAGACAGGGTGTATGGCTACACCTTC
.	TRBJ1-1	TRBV29-1	CSVESGTRAFF	TGCAGCGTTGAATCGGGGACACGAGCTTTCTTT
.	TRBJ1-1	TRBV20-1	CSAIYGTEAFF	TGCAGTGCTATCTACGGCACTGAAGCTTTCTTT
TRBD2	TRBJ2-3	TRBV4-3	CASSQVQTSLAVQYF	TGCGCCAGCAGCCAAGTTCAGACTAGCCTAGCGGTGCAGTATTTT
.	TRBJ1-4	TRBV5-6	CASSFFSFRGPPGEKLFF	TGTGCCAGCAGCTTCTTTTCGTTTCGGGGTCCACCGGGGGAAAAACTGTTTTTT
TRBD1	TRBJ2-5	TRBV4-1	CASSQATGLGQETQYF	TGCGCCAGCAGCCAAGCGACAGGGTTGGGGCAGGAGACCCAGTACTTC
.	TRBJ1-4	TRBV5-1	CASSLSPGTTATNEKLFF	TGCGCCAGCAGCTTGAGTCCCGGGACAACTGCAACTAATGAAAAACTGTTTTTT
.	TRBJ2-1	TRBV15	CATSARRGRGASRVF	TGTGCCACCAGCGCTCGAAGGGGGAGGGGGGCCTCGAGAGTCTTC
TRBD2	TRBJ2-7	TRBV4-2	CASSPLRGTSGGSYEQYF	TGTGCCAGCAGCCCTCTACGCGGGACTAGCGGGGGGTCCTACGAGCAGTACTTC
.	TRBJ1-1	TRBV7-3	CASHRTDRLNTEAFF	TGTGCTTCGCACCGTACAGACAGATTGAACACTGAAGCTTTCTTT
.	TRBJ2-7	TRBV6-6	CASSYASGGPYEQYF	TGTGCCAGCAGTTACGCGTCGGGCGGGCCCTACGAGCAGTACTTC
TRBD1	TRBJ1-3	TRBV30	CAWSALVGQGPNTIYF	TGTGCCTGGAGTGCCCTCGTCGGACAGGGACCAAACACCATATATTTT
.	TRBJ1-1	TRBV6-5	CASRNRVVTEAFF	TGTGCCAGCAGAAACCGGGTCGTCACTGAAGCTTTCTTT
TRBD1	TRBJ2-7	TRBV25-1	CASSWGTGVTYEQYF	TGTGCCAGCAGCTGGGGGACAGGGGTAACCTACGAGCAGTACTTC
.	TRBJ1-1	TRBV5-1	CASSFSSSTEAFF	TGCGCCAGCAGCTTCAGTTCGTCCACTGAAGCTTTCTTT
TRBD1	TRBJ1-6	TRBV7-9	CASSLQTGGPNSPLHF	TGTGCCAGCAGCCTCCAGACAGGGGGTCCAAATTCACCCCTCCACTTT